This T cell receptor (beta chain) was sequenced in a study of T cell responses to AZD1222 COVID-19 vaccine. Whole-study results and caveats: An increase in Spike-specific TCR breadth and depth was observed after two AZD1222 doses. Spike regions recognized by vaccine-associated CD4 TCRs spanned the protein, led by 160-218 and 743-854. White British ancestry dominated among donors, who included more females, and clonal diversity was possibly underestimated.

The protocol was immunoSEQ multiplex PCR, while the TCRdb copy is restricted to in-frame clones and leaves out a portion. The table records approximately 140,000 clones, roughly nine tenths of them present only once. Turning to this clone: Its target is not known.

This receptor was taken from an adult in good health. This sample comprised peripheral blood, obtained on day 0 of AZD1222 vaccination.

The CDR3 is CASSDRQGRSTGELFF. The CDR3, as DNA: TGTGCCAGCAGTGATCGTCAGGGGAGGTCCACCGGGGAGCTGTTTTTT. V usage is TRBV6-1 and J usage is TRBJ2-2; D possibly matches TRBD1 or TRBD2 (6 bases each). There are 16 residues in the CDR3. CDR1 and CDR2 (germline): MNHNS, SASEGT. Between the trimmed V and J ends, which lost 3 bases and 4 bases, there was a span of 15 bases.